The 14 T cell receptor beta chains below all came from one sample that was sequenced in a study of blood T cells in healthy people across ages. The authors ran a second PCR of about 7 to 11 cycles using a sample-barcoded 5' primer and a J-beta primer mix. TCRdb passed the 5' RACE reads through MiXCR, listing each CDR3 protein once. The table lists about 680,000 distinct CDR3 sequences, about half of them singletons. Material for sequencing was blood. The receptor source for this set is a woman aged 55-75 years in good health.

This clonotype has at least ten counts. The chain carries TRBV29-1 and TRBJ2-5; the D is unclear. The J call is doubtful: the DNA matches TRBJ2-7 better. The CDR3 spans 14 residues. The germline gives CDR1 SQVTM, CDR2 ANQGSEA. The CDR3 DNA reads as TGCAGCGTTGAAGTAGGGTCCACACTTGGCGAGCAGTACTTC. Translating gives CSVEVGSTLGEQYF.

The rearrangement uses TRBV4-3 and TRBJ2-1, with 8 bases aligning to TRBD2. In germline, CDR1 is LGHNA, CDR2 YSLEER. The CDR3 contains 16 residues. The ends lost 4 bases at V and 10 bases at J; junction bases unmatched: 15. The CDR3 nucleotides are TGCGCCAGCAGCCGGCTAGGGGGACTAGGCCTTCAAGAGCAGTTCTTC. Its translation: CASSRLGGLGLQEQFF.

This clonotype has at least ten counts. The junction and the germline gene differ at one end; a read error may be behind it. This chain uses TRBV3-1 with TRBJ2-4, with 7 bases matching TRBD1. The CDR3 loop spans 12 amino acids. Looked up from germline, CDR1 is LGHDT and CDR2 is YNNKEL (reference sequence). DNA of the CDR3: TGCGCCAGCAGCCAGGACAGGAACATTCAGTACTTC. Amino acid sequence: CASSQDRNIQYF.

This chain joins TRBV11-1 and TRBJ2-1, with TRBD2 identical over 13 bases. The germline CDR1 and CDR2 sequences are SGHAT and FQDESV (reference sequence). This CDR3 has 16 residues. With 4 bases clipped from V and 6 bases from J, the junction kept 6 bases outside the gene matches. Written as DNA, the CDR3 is TGTGCCAGCAGCTATCGCACTAGCGGGAGGGCCAATGAGCAGTTCTTC. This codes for CASSYRTSGRANEQFF.

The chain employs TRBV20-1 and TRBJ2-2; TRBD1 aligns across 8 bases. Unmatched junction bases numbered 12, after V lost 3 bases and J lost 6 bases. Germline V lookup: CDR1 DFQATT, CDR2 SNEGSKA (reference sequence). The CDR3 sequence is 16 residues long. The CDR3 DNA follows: TGCAGTGCTAGGCTTATGGACAGGGCGAGATCCGGGGAGCTGTTTTTT. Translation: CSARLMDRARSGELFF.

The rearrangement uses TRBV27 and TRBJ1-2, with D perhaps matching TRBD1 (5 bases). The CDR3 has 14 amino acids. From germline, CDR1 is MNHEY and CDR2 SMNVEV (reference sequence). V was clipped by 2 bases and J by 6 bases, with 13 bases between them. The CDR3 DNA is TGTGCCAGCAGTTTAAATCCCAGGGAGAATGGCTACACCTTC. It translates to CASSLNPRENGYTF.

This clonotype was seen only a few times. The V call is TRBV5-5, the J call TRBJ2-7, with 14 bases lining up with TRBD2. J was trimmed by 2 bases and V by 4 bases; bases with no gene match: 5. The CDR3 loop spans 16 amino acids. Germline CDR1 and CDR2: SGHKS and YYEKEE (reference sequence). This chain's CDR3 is CASSPGLAGDPYEQYF. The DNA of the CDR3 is TGTGCCAGCAGCCCGGGACTAGCGGGAGACCCCTACGAGCAGTACTTC.

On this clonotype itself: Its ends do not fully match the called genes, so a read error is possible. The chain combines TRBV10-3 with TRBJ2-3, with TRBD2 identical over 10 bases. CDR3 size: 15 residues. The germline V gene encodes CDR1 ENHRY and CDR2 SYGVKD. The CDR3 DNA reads TGTGCCATCAGTGGGACTAGCGGTGGCACGGATACGCAGTATTTT. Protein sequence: CAISGTSGGTDTQYF.

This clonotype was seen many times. The CDR3: CASSPRGAGYSNQPQHF. CDR3 nucleotide sequence: TGTGCCAGCAGTCCCCGGGGGGCGGGTTATAGCAATCAGCCCCAGCATTTT. The chain couples TRBV28 to TRBJ1-5; tentative D call: TRBD1 (6 bases). Germline CDR1 reads MDHEN; CDR2 reads SYDVKM. The CDR3 has 17 residues. Trimming shortened V by 5 bases and J by 0 bases, and 17 bases separated the two germline ends.

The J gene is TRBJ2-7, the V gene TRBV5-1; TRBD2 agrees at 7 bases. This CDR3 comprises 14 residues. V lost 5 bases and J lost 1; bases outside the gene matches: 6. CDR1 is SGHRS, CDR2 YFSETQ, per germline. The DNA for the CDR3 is TGCGCCAGCAGTTCGAGCGGGATGTCCTACGAGCAGTACTTC. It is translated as CASSSSGMSYEQYF.

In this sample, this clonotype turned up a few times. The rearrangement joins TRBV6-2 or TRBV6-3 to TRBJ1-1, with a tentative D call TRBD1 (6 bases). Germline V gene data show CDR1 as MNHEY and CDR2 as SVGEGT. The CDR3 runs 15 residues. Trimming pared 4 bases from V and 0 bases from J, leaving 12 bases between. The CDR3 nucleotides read TGTGCCAGCAGTTTACAACAGGGAATGAACACTGAAGCTTTCTTT. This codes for CASSLQQGMNTEAFF.

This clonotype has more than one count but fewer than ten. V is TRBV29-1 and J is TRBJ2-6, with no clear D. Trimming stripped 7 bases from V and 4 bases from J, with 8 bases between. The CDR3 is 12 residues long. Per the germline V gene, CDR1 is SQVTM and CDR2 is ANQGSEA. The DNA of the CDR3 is TGCAGCGCCGGTCCCGGGGCCAACGTCCTGACTTTC. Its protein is CSAGPGANVLTF.

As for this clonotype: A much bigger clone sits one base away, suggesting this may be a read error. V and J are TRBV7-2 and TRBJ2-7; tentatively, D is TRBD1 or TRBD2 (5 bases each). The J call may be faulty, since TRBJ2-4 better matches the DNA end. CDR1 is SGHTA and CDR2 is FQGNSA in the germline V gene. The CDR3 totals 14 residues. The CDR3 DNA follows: TGTGCCAGCAGCAACCAGGCCTCGAGGGGCATTCAGTACTTC. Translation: CASSNQASRGIQYF.

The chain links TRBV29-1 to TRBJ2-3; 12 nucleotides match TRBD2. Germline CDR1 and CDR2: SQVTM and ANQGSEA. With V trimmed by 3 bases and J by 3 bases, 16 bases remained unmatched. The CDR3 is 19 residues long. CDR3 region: CSVEPPGLAGYWGTDTQYF. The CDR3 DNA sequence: TGCAGCGTTGAGCCTCCGGGACTAGCGGGCTATTGGGGGACAGATACGCAGTATTTT.